These T cell receptor beta chains were read from a single sample in a study of OX40 agonist ivuxolimab in advanced cancers. Using immunoSEQ multiplex PCR, the repertoire was profiled, and TCRdb retains in-frame clones only, with some absent. The repertoire consists of some 140,000 clones, with about 92% occurring once and the leading ten covering approximately 0.93%. The sample consisted of CD4+ or CD8+ T cells sorted from blood, taken in a trial of the OX40 agonist ivuxolimab. Receptors originate from an adult with an advanced solid tumor such as melanoma, head and neck, liver or kidney cancer. The CDR3 runs from the conserved cysteine through the conserved F or W. Fields, in order: CDR3 protein, CDR3 DNA, J gene, V gene, D gene, clone size. The D gene is left open where the match is weak. Not all rows give a size; the values are once, few, many and, for expanded clones, a class.

cdr3_aa: CSVAGETENYGYTF
cdr3_nt: TGCAGCGTTGCGGGGGAGACAGAAAACTATGGCTACACCTTC
j_call: TRBJ1-2
v_call: TRBV29-1
d_call: .
clone_size: few

cdr3_aa: CASSPGSRGTQYF
cdr3_nt: TGTGCCAGCAGTCCCGGGTCCAGGGGGACCCAGTACTTC
j_call: TRBJ2-5
v_call: TRBV14
d_call: .
clone_size: .

cdr3_aa: CASSAGGSSYNEQFF
cdr3_nt: TGTGCCAGCAGCGCCGGGGGGAGCTCCTACAATGAGCAGTTCTTC
j_call: TRBJ2-1
v_call: TRBV11-3
d_call: TRBD2
clone_size: few

cdr3_aa: CASSAEGGSYNSPLHF
cdr3_nt: TGTGCCAGCAGCGCGGAAGGGGGCAGCTATAATTCACCCCTCCACTTT
j_call: TRBJ1-6
v_call: TRBV5-4
d_call: TRBD1
clone_size: .

cdr3_aa: CASGSLLGEGTDTQYF
cdr3_nt: TGTGCCAGCGGGTCACTCCTAGGAGAGGGGACAGATACGCAGTATTTT
j_call: TRBJ2-3
v_call: TRBV5-5
d_call: .
clone_size: .

cdr3_aa: CASSLGGTDETQYF
cdr3_nt: TGTGCCAGCAGCTTGGGAGGGACAGACGAGACCCAGTACTTC
j_call: TRBJ2-5
v_call: TRBV5-4
d_call: TRBD1
clone_size: .

cdr3_aa: CASSLFEYSSTDTQYF
cdr3_nt: TGTGCCAGCAGCTTGTTTGAGTACTCTAGCACAGATACGCAGTATTTT
j_call: TRBJ2-3
v_call: TRBV7-8
d_call: .
clone_size: .

cdr3_aa: CAIGGAMGRDRGPQPQHF
cdr3_nt: TGTGCCATCGGGGGGGCGATGGGGCGGGACAGGGGGCCTCAGCCCCAGCATTTT
j_call: TRBJ1-5
v_call: TRBV10-3
d_call: TRBD1
clone_size: once

cdr3_aa: CASSPWGDRANTEAFF
cdr3_nt: TGTGCCAGCTCACCATGGGGCGACAGGGCGAACACTGAAGCTTTCTTT
j_call: TRBJ1-1
v_call: TRBV18
d_call: TRBD1
clone_size: .

cdr3_aa: CASSPASGRSTDTQYF
cdr3_nt: TGCGCCAGCAGCCCCGCTAGCGGGAGGTCCACAGATACGCAGTATTTT
j_call: TRBJ2-3
v_call: TRBV5-1
d_call: TRBD2
clone_size: once

cdr3_aa: CASSQATGSYTF
cdr3_nt: TGCGCCAGCAGCCAAGCTACGGGGAGCTACACCTTC
j_call: TRBJ1-2
v_call: TRBV4-1
d_call: .
clone_size: .

cdr3_aa: CASSPWDSSGELFF
cdr3_nt: TGTGCCAGCAGTCCGTGGGACAGCAGCGGGGAGCTGTTTTTT
j_call: TRBJ2-2
v_call: TRBV7-9
d_call: TRBD1
clone_size: .

cdr3_aa: CASSVEKTGRSTDTQYF
cdr3_nt: TGTGCCAGCAGCGTGGAGAAGACAGGGAGAAGCACAGATACGCAGTATTTT
j_call: TRBJ2-3
v_call: TRBV9
d_call: TRBD1
clone_size: .

cdr3_aa: CASSLERTEYNEQFF
cdr3_nt: TGTGCCAGCAGCTTGGAACGGACCGAATACAATGAGCAGTTCTTC
j_call: TRBJ2-1
v_call: TRBV5-5
d_call: .
clone_size: .